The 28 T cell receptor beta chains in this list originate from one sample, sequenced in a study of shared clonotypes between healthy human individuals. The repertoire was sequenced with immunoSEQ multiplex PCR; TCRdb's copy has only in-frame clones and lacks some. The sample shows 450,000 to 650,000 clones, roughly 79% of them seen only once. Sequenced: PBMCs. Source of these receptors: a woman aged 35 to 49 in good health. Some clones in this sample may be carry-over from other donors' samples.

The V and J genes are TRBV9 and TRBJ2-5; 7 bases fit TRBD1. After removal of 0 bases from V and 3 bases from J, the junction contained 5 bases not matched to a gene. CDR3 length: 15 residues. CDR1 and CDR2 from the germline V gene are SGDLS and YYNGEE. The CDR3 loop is CASSVGYRGKETQYF. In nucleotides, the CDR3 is TGTGCCAGCAGCGTAGGGTACAGGGGAAAAGAGACCCAGTACTTC.

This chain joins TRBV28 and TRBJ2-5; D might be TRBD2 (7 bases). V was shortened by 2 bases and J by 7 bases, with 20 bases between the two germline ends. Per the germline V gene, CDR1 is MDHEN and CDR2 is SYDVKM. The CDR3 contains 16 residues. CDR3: CASSLRGGVYSGTQYF. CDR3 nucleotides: TGTGCCAGCAGTTTAAGGGGGGGCGTCTACTCTGGGACCCAGTACTTC.

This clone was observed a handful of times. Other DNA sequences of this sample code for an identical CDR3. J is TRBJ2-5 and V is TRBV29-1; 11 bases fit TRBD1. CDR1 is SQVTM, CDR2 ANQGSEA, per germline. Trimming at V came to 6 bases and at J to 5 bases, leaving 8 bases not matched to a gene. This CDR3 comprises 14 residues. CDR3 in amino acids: CSVRRTGGFETQYF. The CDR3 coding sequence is TGCAGCGTAAGACGGACAGGGGGCTTCGAGACCCAGTACTTC.

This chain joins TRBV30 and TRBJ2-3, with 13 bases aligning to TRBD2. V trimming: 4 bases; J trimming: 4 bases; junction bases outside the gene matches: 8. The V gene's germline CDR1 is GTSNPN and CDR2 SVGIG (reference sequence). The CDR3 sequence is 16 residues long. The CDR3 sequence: CAWMTELAGGSDTQYF. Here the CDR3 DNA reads TGTGCCTGGATGACGGAACTAGCGGGAGGGTCAGATACGCAGTATTTT.

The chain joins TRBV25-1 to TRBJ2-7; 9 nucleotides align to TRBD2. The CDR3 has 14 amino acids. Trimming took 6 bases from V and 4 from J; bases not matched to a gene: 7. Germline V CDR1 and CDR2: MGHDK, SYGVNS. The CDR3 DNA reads TGTGCCAGCAGGACAGCGGGAGGAAGTTACGAGCAGTACTTC. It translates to CASRTAGGSYEQYF.

This chain's CDR3 is CAISERGTGAYEQYF. The CDR3 DNA sequence: TGTGCCATCAGTGAGCGGGGGACAGGTGCCTACGAGCAGTACTTC. The gene calls are TRBV10-3 and TRBJ2-7; 8 nucleotides align to TRBD1. V lost 2 bases, J lost 2 bases, and 5 bases stayed unmatched. CDR1 ENHRY and CDR2 SYGVKD come from the germline V gene. The CDR3 spans 15 residues.

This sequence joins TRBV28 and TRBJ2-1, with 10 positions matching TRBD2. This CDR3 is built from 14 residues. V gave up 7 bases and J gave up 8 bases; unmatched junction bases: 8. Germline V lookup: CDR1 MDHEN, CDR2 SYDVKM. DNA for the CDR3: TGTGCCAGCATAACCAGCGGGAGGGTCGATGAGCAGTTCTTC. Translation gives CASITSGRVDEQFF.

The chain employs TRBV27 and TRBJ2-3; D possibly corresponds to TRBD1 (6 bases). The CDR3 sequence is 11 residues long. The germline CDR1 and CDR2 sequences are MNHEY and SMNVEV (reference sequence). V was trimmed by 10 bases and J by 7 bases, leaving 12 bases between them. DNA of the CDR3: TGTGCCACTAAGGGGGTATATACGCAGTATTTT. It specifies CATKGVYTQYF.

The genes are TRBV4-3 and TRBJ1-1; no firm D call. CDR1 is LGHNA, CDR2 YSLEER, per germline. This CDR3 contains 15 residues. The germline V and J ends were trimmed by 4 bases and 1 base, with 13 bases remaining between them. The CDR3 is CASSPLVGGNTEAFF. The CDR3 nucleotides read TGCGCCAGCAGCCCCCTTGTTGGCGGGAACACTGAAGCTTTCTTT.

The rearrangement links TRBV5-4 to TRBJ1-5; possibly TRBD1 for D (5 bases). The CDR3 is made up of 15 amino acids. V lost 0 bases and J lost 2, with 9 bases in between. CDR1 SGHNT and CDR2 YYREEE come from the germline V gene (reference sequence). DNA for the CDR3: TGTGCCAGCAGCTTGGCCGGGGGTGGCAATCAGCCCCAGCATTTT. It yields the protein CASSLAGGGNQPQHF.

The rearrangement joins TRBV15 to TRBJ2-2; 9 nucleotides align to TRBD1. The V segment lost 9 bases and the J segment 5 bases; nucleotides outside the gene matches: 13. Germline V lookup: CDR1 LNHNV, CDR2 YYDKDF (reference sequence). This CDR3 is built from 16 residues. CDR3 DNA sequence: TGTGCCACTTCGATACAGGGGGCGCGGAGGACCGGGGAGCTGTTTTTT. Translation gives CATSIQGARRTGELFF. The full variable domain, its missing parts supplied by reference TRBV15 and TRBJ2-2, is DAMVIQNPRYQVTQFGKPVTLSCSQTLNHNVMYWYQQKSSQAPKLLFHYYDKDFNNEADTPDNFQSRRPNTSFCFLDIRSPGLGDTAMYLCATSIQGARRTGELFFGEGSRLTVL.

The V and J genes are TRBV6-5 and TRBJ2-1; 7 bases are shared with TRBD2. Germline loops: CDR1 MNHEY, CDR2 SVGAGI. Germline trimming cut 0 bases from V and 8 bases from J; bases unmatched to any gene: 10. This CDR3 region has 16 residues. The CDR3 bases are TGTGCCAGCAGTTACTCCGGCGGGGGTACTATCTATGAGCAGTTCTTC. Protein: CASSYSGGGTIYEQFF.

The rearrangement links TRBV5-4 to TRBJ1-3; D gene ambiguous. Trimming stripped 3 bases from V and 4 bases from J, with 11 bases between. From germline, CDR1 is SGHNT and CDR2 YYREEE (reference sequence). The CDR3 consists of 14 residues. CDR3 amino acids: CASSSSEGGNTIYF. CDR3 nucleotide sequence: TGTGCCAGCAGCTCGTCAGAAGGGGGAAACACCATATATTTT.

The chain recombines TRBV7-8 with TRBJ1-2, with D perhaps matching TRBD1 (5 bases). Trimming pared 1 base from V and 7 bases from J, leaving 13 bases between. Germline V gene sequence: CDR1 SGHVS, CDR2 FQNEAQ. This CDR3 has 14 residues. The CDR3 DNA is TGTGCCAGCAGCTTAGAAGGGGTCCCCCCTGGCTACACCTTC. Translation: CASSLEGVPPGYTF.

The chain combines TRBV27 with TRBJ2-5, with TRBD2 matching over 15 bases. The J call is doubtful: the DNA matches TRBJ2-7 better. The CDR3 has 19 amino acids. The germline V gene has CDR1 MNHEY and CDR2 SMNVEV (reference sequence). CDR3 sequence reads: CASSRGLAGGPHISYEQYF. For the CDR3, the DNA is TGTGCCAGCAGTCGGGGACTAGCGGGAGGTCCCCACATTTCCTACGAGCAGTACTTC.

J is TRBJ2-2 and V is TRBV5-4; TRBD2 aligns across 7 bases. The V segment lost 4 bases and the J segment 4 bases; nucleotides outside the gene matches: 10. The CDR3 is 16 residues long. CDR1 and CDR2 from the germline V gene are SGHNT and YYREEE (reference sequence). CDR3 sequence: CASSQAAGVVTGELFF. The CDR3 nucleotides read TGTGCCAGCAGCCAGGCGGCGGGAGTGGTCACCGGGGAGCTGTTTTTT.

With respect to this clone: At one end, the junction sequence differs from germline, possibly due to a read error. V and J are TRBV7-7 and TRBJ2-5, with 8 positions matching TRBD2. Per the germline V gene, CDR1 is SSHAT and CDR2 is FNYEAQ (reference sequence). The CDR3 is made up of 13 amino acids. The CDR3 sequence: CASSLGLGETQYF. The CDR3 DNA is TGTGCTAGCAGCTTGGGACTAGGGGAGACCCAGTACTTC.

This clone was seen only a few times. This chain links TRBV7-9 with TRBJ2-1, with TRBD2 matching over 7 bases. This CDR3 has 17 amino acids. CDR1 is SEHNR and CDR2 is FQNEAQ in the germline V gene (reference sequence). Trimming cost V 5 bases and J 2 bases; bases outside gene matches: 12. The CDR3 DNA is TGTGCCAGCAGCCGATCCCGGGGCGGGAGTACCTACAATGAGCAGTTCTTC. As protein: CASSRSRGGSTYNEQFF. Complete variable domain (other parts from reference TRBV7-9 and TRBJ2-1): DTGVSQNPRHKITKRGQNVTFRCDPISEHNRLYWYRQTLGQGPEFLTYFQNEAQLEKSRLLSDRFSAERPKGSFSTLEIQRTEQGDSAMYLCASSRSRGGSTYNEQFFGPGTRLTVL.

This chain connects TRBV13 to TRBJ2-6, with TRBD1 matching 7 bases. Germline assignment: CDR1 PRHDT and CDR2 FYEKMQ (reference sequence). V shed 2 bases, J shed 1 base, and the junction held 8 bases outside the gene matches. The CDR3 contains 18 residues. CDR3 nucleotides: TGTGCCAGCAGCTTAAGACAGGGAAAGGTTTCTGGGGCCAACGTCCTGACTTTC. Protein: CASSLRQGKVSGANVLTF. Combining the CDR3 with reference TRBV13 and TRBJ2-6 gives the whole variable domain AAGVIQSPRHLIKEKRETATLKCYPIPRHDTVYWYQQGPGQDPQFLISFYEKMQSDKGSIPDRFSAQQFSDYHSELNMSSLELGDSALYFCASSLRQGKVSGANVLTFGAGSRLTVL.

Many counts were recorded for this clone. The CDR3: CASRRHTNTGELFF. The DNA for the CDR3 is TGTGCCAGTCGGCGACATACAAACACCGGGGAGCTGTTTTTT. V and J are TRBV6-1 and TRBJ2-2; D gene unclear. Germline loops: CDR1 MNHNS, CDR2 SASEGT. Deletions cut 9 bases from V and 2 bases from J, with 13 bases between. The CDR3 is 14 amino acids.

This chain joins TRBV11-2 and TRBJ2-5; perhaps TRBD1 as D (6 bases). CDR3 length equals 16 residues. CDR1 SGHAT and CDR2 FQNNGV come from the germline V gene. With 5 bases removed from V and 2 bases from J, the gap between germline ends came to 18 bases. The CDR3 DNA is TGTGCCAGCAGCCTCGGGACCCTAGGGGGACAAGAGACCCAGTACTTC. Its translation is CASSLGTLGGQETQYF.

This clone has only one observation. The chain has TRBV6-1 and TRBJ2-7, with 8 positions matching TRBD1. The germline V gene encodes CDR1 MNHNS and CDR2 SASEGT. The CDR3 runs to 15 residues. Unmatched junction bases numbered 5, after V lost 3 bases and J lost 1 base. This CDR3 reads CASSDRQGISYEQYF. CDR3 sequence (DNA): TGTGCCAGCAGTGACCGACAGGGGATTTCCTACGAGCAGTACTTC.

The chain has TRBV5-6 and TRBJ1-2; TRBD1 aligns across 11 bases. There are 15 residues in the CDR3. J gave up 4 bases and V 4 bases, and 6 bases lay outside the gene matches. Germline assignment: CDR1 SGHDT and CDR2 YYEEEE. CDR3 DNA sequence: TGTGCCAGCAGCCCCGGACAGGGGGCCGGCTATGGCTACACCTTC. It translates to CASSPGQGAGYGYTF.

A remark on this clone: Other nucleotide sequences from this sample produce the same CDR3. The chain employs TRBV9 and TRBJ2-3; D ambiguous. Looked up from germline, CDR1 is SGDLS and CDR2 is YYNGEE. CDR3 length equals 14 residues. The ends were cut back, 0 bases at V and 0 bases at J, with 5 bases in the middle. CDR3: CASSVGLSTDTQYF. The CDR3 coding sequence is TGTGCCAGCAGCGTAGGTTTGAGCACAGATACGCAGTATTTT. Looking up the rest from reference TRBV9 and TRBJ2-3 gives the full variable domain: DSGVTQTPKHLITATGQRVTLRCSPRSGDLSVYWYQQSLDQGLQFLIQYYNGEERAKGNILERFSAQQFPDLHSELNLSSLELGDSALYFCASSVGLSTDTQYFGPGTRLTVL.

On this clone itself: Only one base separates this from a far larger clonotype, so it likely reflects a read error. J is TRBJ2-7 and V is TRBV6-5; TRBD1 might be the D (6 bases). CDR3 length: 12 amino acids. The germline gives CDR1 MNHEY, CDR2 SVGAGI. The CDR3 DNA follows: TGTGCCGGCAGGAGGACAGATTACGAGCAGTACTTC. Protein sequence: CAGRRTDYEQYF.

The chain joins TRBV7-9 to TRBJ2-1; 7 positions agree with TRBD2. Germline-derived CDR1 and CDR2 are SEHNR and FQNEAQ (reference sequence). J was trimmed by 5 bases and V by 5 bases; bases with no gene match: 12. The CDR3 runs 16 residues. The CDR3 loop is CASSRSGAGPDNEQFF. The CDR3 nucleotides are TGTGCCAGCAGCCGCAGCGGGGCGGGGCCCGACAATGAGCAGTTCTTC.

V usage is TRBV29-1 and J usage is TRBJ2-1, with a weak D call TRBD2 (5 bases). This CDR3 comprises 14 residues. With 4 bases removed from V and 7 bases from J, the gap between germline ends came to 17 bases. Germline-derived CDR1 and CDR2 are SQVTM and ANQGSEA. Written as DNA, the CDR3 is TGCAGCGTTGGATCCAGGACGAGCGGTAATGAGCAGTTCTTC. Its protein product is CSVGSRTSGNEQFF.

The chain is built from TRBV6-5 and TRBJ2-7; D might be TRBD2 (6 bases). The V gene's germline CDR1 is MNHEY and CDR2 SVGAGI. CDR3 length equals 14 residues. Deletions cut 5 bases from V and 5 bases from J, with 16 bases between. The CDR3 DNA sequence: TGTGCCAGCAGTCTACTGGGGGGAAGCGACGAGCAGTACTTC. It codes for CASSLLGGSDEQYF.